This TCR beta chain came from a study of T-cell memory formation after mild COVID-19. From the 5' RACE reads, TCRdb called clonotypes with MiXCR, one entry per CDR3 protein. This sample carries about 250,000 distinct CDR3 sequences, 15% of them seen once, and the ten largest clones take 2.1%. Study conclusions and caveats: Clones which contracted sat mainly in CM and EM if CD4+, and in EMRA if CD8+. CD4+ bias marked clones expanding day 15 to 37, unlike balanced contracting clones.

This clonotype was detected ten times or more. Antigen: not known. One end of the junction varies from germline; a read error may be responsible. The CDR3 totals 15 residues. The sequence was collected from an adult woman who had mild COVID-19 (a few samples of this study predate the infection). Cell type and time point are not known. This chain joins TRBV12-3 or TRBV12-4 and TRBJ1-2, with 11 bases fitting TRBD1. Specimen: PBMCs or a T cell subset sorted from them (not recorded which). The CDR3 nucleotides are TGCGCCAGCAGTCCCGGACAGGGGGCGGGCTATGGCTACACCTTC. This gives the protein CASSPGQGAGYGYTF.